The 29 T cell receptor beta chains listed next were all sequenced from one sample in a study of T cell responses to AZD1222 COVID-19 vaccine. Here immunoSEQ multiplex PCR was the method, and the copy in TCRdb shows in-frame clones only, minus some. The repertoire holds around 130,000 clones, with roughly 90% as singletons. The starting material was peripheral blood, obtained on day 0 of AZD1222 vaccination. These receptors were taken from an adult in good health.

J is TRBJ2-1 and V is TRBV29-1; D may be TRBD1 or TRBD2 (6 bases each). With 3 bases removed from V and 5 bases from J, the gap between germline ends came to 17 bases. Germline V gene sequence: CDR1 SQVTM, CDR2 ANQGSEA. The CDR3 is 15 residues long. Here the CDR3 DNA reads TGCAGCGTTGAGGGTTTAGGGGGGTCCCACAATGAGCAGTTCTTC. Residues: CSVEGLGGSHNEQFF.

V gene TRBV5-1 combines with J gene TRBJ2-1; unclear D gene. V dropped 3 bases and J dropped 0 bases, with 10 bases sitting between them. CDR3 length: 15 amino acids. Germline CDR1 is SGHRS and CDR2 is YFSETQ. CDR3 DNA sequence: TGCGCCAGCAGCTACGATGTTGACTCCTACAATGAGCAGTTCTTC. Protein: CASSYDVDSYNEQFF.

The J gene is TRBJ1-4, the V gene TRBV2, with TRBD1 matching over 12 bases. Germline V gene sequence: CDR1 SNHLY, CDR2 FYNNEI. J was trimmed by 5 bases and V by 2 bases; bases with no gene match: 3. This CDR3 is built from 16 residues. DNA for the CDR3: TGTGCCAGCAGTGAATGGGGACAGGGGGCAAATGAAAAACTGTTTTTT. Protein sequence: CASSEWGQGANEKLFF.

The CDR3, as DNA: TGTGCCAGCAGCCCACCGCGACATACGCAGTATTTT. This sequence encodes CASSPPRHTQYF. The chain recombines TRBV12-3 or TRBV12-4 with TRBJ2-3; D call uncertain. The V and J ends lost 6 bases and 7 bases respectively, with 11 bases between them. The CDR3 is 12 residues long.

The chain recombines TRBV19 with TRBJ1-5, with D possibly TRBD1 on 5 matching bases. This CDR3 comprises 12 residues. CDR1 is LNHDA, CDR2 SQIVND, per germline (reference sequence). Trimming left V 8 bases short and J 6 bases short, with 11 bases between. CDR3: CASSGWGQPQHF. Here the CDR3 DNA reads TGTGCCAGTTCAGGGTGGGGTCAGCCCCAGCATTTT.

The chain combines TRBV4-3 with TRBJ1-4; D call uncertain. The length of the CDR3 is 14 residues. Looked up from germline, CDR1 is LGHNA and CDR2 is YSLEER. Trimming took 5 bases from V and 0 from J, leaving 7 bases between them. The CDR3 spells CASSNMATNEKLFF. As DNA, the CDR3 is TGCGCCAGCAGCAACATGGCAACTAATGAAAAACTGTTTTTT.

This clone was seen more than once but under ten times. The rearrangement uses TRBV19 and TRBJ2-2; D is possibly TRBD1 or TRBD2 (6 bases each). The CDR3 loop spans 14 amino acids. The V gene's germline CDR1 is LNHDA and CDR2 SQIVND (reference sequence). V was clipped by 5 bases and J by 3 bases, with 10 bases between them. CDR3 sequence reads: CASSSGAYTGELFF. The CDR3 DNA sequence: TGTGCCAGTAGTTCGGGGGCTTACACCGGGGAGCTGTTTTTT.

This chain uses TRBV2 with TRBJ2-7, with 7 nucleotides matching TRBD1. J lost 4 bases, V lost 8 bases, and 14 bases had no gene match. The CDR3 contains 15 residues. CDR1 and CDR2 from the germline V gene are SNHLY and FYNNEI. This CDR3 reads CASRKDRDSLYEQYF. In DNA form, the CDR3 reads TGTGCCAGCCGGAAGGACCGGGACAGCCTTTACGAGCAGTACTTC.

This clone was observed a few times. The chain employs TRBV7-2 and TRBJ1-4; possibly TRBD1 for D (5 bases). Trimming left V 5 bases short and J 2 bases short, with 9 bases between. Germline V CDR1 and CDR2: SGHTA, FQGNSA. This CDR3 region has 14 residues. The CDR3 region has the DNA TGTGCCAGCAGCCGGGGGGGGACTAATGAAAAACTGTTTTTT. It translates to CASSRGGTNEKLFF.

J is TRBJ1-1 and V is TRBV13; possible D gene TRBD1, 6 bases. V lost 5 bases and J 4 bases, leaving 11 bases between the germline ends. Looked up from germline, CDR1 is PRHDT and CDR2 is FYEKMQ (reference sequence). This CDR3 is 13 amino acids long. CDR3 residues: CASSPLGGTEAFF. The CDR3 coding sequence is TGTGCCAGCAGCCCGCTAGGGGGCACTGAAGCTTTCTTT.

The V gene is TRBV7-7, the J gene TRBJ1-1, with D possibly matching TRBD1 (6 bases). Germline lookup yields CDR1 SSHAT and CDR2 FNYEAQ (reference sequence). V was trimmed by 5 bases and J by 3 bases, leaving 19 bases between them. This CDR3 has 16 residues. CDR3 nucleotides: TGTGCCAGCAGCCGCCCAGGGGTTGGGGAAGACACTGAAGCTTTCTTT. As protein: CASSRPGVGEDTEAFF.

The chain joins TRBV4-1 to TRBJ2-7; 13 bases fit TRBD2. With 0 bases clipped from V and 4 bases from J, the junction kept 12 bases outside the gene matches. CDR3 length equals 19 residues. CDR1 MGHRA and CDR2 YSYEKL come from the germline V gene. The CDR3 bases are TGCGCCAGCAGCCAAGAATCCGGGACTAGCGGGATACCTGGGTACGAGCAGTACTTC. Translating it yields CASSQESGTSGIPGYEQYF.

The J gene is TRBJ2-7, the V gene TRBV13; D is perhaps TRBD1 (6 bases). CDR1 and CDR2 from the germline V gene are PRHDT and FYEKMQ (reference sequence). Trimming shortened V by 5 bases and J by 2 bases, and 13 bases separated the two germline ends. The CDR3 sequence is 14 residues long. CDR3 region: CASSQDRSTYEQYF. CDR3 in DNA: TGTGCCAGCAGCCAGGACAGAAGTACCTACGAGCAGTACTTC. Supplemented by reference TRBV13 and TRBJ2-7, the full variable domain reads AAGVIQSPRHLIKEKRETATLKCYPIPRHDTVYWYQQGPGQDPQFLISFYEKMQSDKGSIPDRFSAQQFSDYHSELNMSSLELGDSALYFCASSQDRSTYEQYFGPGTRLTVT.

The rearrangement joins TRBV2 to TRBJ1-4; 7 nucleotides line up with TRBD1. V trimming: 5 bases; J trimming: 0 bases; junction bases outside the gene matches: 3. The germline gives CDR1 SNHLY, CDR2 FYNNEI. CDR3 length equals 15 residues. CDR3 protein: CASSRDSPTNEKLFF. DNA for the CDR3: TGTGCCAGCAGTAGGGACAGCCCAACTAATGAAAAACTGTTTTTT.

V usage is TRBV7-9 and J usage is TRBJ2-5; TRBD2 is a possible D gene (5 bases). V lost 8 bases, J lost 2 bases, and 6 bases lay in between. Germline V lookup: CDR1 SEHNR, CDR2 FQNEAQ (reference sequence). The CDR3 runs 11 residues. In nucleotides, the CDR3 is TGTGCCAGCGGACTTCAAGAGACCCAGTACTTC. Protein sequence: CASGLQETQYF.

The rearrangement links TRBV4-3 to TRBJ1-2; D is uncertain. The germline CDR1 and CDR2 sequences are LGHNA and YSLEER. V was pared by 2 bases and J by 7 bases, with 17 bases between. The CDR3 has 15 amino acids. The CDR3 nucleotides read TGCGCCAGCAGCCAATCACGGTTTTTCCTAAGTGGCTACACCTTC. This sequence encodes CASSQSRFFLSGYTF.

This clone was counted once. V gene TRBV7-6 combines with J gene TRBJ2-2; D gene ambiguous. This CDR3 region has 15 residues. The ends were cut back, 4 bases at V and 1 base at J, with 10 bases in the middle. In germline, CDR1 is SGHVS, CDR2 FNYEAQ. CDR3 loop: CASSSLTENTGELFF. As DNA, the CDR3 is TGTGCCAGCAGCTCTTTAACGGAGAACACCGGGGAGCTGTTTTTT.

The chain joins TRBV5-1 to TRBJ2-1; 8 nucleotides agree with TRBD2. Germline trimming cut 3 bases from V and 2 bases from J; bases unmatched to any gene: 4. CDR1 SGHRS and CDR2 YFSETQ come from the germline V gene. CDR3 size: 15 residues. Here the CDR3 DNA reads TGCGCCAGCAGCTATACTAGCGGTCCCTACAATGAGCAGTTCTTC. Its protein product is CASSYTSGPYNEQFF. The full variable domain, with the rest looked up from reference TRBV5-1 and TRBJ2-1, is KAGVTQTPRYLIKTRGQQVTLSCSPISGHRSVSWYQQTPGQGLQFLFEYFSETQRNKGNFPGRFSGRQFSNSRSEMNVSTLELGDSALYLCASSYTSGPYNEQFFGPGTRLTVL.

The rearrangement uses TRBV12-3 or TRBV12-4 and TRBJ2-1; D is possibly TRBD2 (6 bases). The CDR3 totals 11 residues. V was trimmed by 6 bases and J by 13 bases, leaving 13 bases between them. CDR3 sequence: CASSGTLFQFF. Here the CDR3 DNA reads TGTGCCAGCAGCGGGACTCTATTTCAGTTCTTC.

V gene TRBV6-5 combines with J gene TRBJ1-1; weak D call: TRBD1 (5 bases). Germline-derived CDR1 and CDR2 are MNHEY and SVGAGI. Trimming removed 6 bases from V and 0 bases from J, with 14 bases in between. The CDR3 has 15 residues. This CDR3 reads CASRLGGGVNTEAFF. Written as DNA, the CDR3 is TGTGCCAGCAGACTAGGAGGAGGGGTGAACACTGAAGCTTTCTTT.

The chain links TRBV7-2 to TRBJ1-5; no firm D call. This CDR3 comprises 15 residues. Per germline, CDR1 SGHTA and CDR2 FQGNSA. Trimming shortened V by 1 base and J by 9 bases, and 16 bases separated the two germline ends. The CDR3 DNA reads as TGTGCCAGCAGCTTAGTCCTTGGGGTCCATCGGCCCCAGCATTTT. Encoded protein: CASSLVLGVHRPQHF.

This chain's CDR3 is CASSRTRPPYNEQFF. As DNA, the CDR3 is TGTGCCAGCAGCCGGACCCGGCCTCCCTACAATGAGCAGTTCTTC. The chain employs TRBV7-2 and TRBJ2-1; D remains ambiguous. V was clipped by 5 bases and J by 2 bases, with 13 bases between them. Germline CDR1 SGHTA, CDR2 FQGNSA. This CDR3 is built from 15 residues.

V is TRBV7-9 and J is TRBJ1-1; TRBD1 agrees at 10 bases. This CDR3 is 16 amino acids long. Germline lookup yields CDR1 SEHNR and CDR2 FQNEAQ (reference sequence). The trim removed 5 bases at V and 0 bases at J, leaving 6 bases unmatched. The CDR3 bases are TGTGCCAGCAGCCCCGGGACAGGGGTTATGAACACTGAAGCTTTCTTT. It yields the protein CASSPGTGVMNTEAFF.

Only a few counts were recorded for this clone. The rearrangement links TRBV3-1 (or the pseudogene TRBV3-2) to TRBJ1-4; maybe TRBD1 (6 bases). Per germline, CDR1 LGHDT and CDR2 YNNKEL (reference sequence). The CDR3 loop spans 16 amino acids. V was clipped by 4 bases and J by 0 bases, with 12 bases between them. The CDR3 protein is CASSLGQIATNEKLFF. Here the CDR3 DNA reads TGTGCCAGCAGCCTCGGACAGATTGCAACTAATGAAAAACTGTTTTTT.

J is TRBJ2-2 and V is TRBV7-2, with 10 bases that match TRBD1. Germline values: CDR1 SGHTA, CDR2 FQGNSA. The CDR3 length is 16 residues. The ends lost 2 bases at V and 6 bases at J; junction bases unmatched: 6. CDR3 coding DNA: TGTGCCAGCAGCTTAACGGGACAGGGGAGGGCCGGGGAGCTGTTTTTT. Its protein product is CASSLTGQGRAGELFF. Drawing the rest from reference TRBV7-2 and TRBJ2-2, the complete variable domain is GAGVSQSPSNKVTEKGKDVELRCDPISGHTALYWYRQSLGQGLEFLIYFQGNSAPDKSGLPSDRFSAERTGGSVSTLTIQRTQQEDSAVYLCASSLTGQGRAGELFFGEGSRLTVL.

The chain has TRBV7-2 and TRBJ2-5; D uncertain. The CDR3 spans 13 residues. V lost 5 bases and J 1 base, leaving 8 bases between the germline ends. The germline CDR1 and CDR2 sequences are SGHTA and FQGNSA. DNA of the CDR3: TGTGCCAGCAGCGCAAGACCCCAAGAGACCCAGTACTTC. Amino acids: CASSARPQETQYF.

The gene calls are TRBV19 and TRBJ1-2; a possible D gene is TRBD1 (5 bases). Trimming removed 7 bases at V and 7 bases at J, with 19 bases between. Germline V CDR1 and CDR2: LNHDA, SQIVND (reference sequence). This CDR3 comprises 14 residues. For the CDR3, the DNA is TGTGCCAGTATGAGGACAACCCAATTTAGTGGCTACACCTTC. Translation gives CASMRTTQFSGYTF.

This clone has just one count. The rearrangement links TRBV24-1 to TRBJ2-1; 9 nucleotides line up with TRBD1. V shed 3 bases and J 6 bases; nucleotides not matched to a gene: 5. The CDR3 runs 15 residues. Germline V gives CDR1 KGHDR, CDR2 SFDVKD. This CDR3 is CATSDTTGGGNEQFF. CDR3 sequence (DNA): TGTGCCACCAGTGATACCACAGGGGGCGGCAATGAGCAGTTCTTC.

V usage is TRBV5-1 and J usage is TRBJ2-3, with 10 bases lining up with TRBD2. The trim removed 7 bases at V and 9 bases at J, leaving 17 bases unmatched. The CDR3 covers 16 residues. CDR1 SGHRS and CDR2 YFSETQ come from the germline V gene. In DNA form, the CDR3 reads TGCGCCAGCGCCCCCTCTCGAAGCGGGAGGGCCCCCACGCAGTATTTT. This gives the protein CASAPSRSGRAPTQYF.